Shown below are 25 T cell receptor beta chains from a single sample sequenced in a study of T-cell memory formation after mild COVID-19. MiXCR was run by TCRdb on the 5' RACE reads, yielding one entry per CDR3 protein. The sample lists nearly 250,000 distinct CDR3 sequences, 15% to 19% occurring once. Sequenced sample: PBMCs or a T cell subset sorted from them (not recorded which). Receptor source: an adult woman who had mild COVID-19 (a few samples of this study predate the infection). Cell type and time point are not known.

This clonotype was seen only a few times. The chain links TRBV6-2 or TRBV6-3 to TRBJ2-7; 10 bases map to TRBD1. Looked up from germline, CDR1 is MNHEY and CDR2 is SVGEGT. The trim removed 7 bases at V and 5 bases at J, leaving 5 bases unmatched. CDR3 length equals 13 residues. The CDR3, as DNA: TGTGCCAGCAACCCGGGACAGGGGAACGAGCAGTACTTC. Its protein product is CASNPGQGNEQYF.

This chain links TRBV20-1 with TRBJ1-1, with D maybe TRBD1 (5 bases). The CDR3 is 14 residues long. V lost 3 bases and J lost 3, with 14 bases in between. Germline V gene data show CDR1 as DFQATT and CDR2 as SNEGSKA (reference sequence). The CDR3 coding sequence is TGCAGTGCTAGGGCGCAACGGGGGGACACTGAAGCTTTCTTT. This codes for CSARAQRGDTEAFF.

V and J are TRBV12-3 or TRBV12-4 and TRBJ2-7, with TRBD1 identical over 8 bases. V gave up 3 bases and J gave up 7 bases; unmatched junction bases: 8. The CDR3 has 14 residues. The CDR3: CASSFSAGGREQYF. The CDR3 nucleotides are TGTGCCAGCAGTTTTTCGGCAGGGGGCAGAGAGCAGTACTTC.

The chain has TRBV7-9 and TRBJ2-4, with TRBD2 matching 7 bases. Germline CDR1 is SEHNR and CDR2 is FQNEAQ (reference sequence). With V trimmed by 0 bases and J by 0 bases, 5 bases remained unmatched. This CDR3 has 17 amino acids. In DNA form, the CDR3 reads TGTGCCAGCAGCTTAGCGGGGGGGATGGGAGCCAAAAACATTCAGTACTTC. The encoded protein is CASSLAGGMGAKNIQYF.

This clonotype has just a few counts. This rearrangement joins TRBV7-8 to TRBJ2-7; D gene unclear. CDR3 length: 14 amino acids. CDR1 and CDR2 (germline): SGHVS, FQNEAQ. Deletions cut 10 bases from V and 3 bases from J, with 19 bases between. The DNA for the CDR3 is TGTGCCACCCGCCCGAATGAGTTTTTCTACGAGCAGTACTTC. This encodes CATRPNEFFYEQYF.

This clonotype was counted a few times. This chain's CDR3 is CASTQRGPFGELFF. For the CDR3, the DNA is TGTGCCAGCACCCAAAGGGGACCCTTCGGGGAGCTGTTTTTT. V gene TRBV7-6 combines with J gene TRBJ2-2; the D call may be TRBD1 or TRBD2 (5 bases each). The CDR3 has 14 residues. Per the germline V gene, CDR1 is SGHVS and CDR2 is FNYEAQ. V was cut by 7 bases and J by 7 bases, with 16 bases left in between.

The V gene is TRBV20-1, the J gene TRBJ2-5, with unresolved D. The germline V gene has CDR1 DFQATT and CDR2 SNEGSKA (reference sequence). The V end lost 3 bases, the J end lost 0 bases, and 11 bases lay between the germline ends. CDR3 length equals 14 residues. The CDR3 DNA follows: TGCAGTGCTAGGCCCACTCGGTACCAAGAGACCCAGTACTTC. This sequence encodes CSARPTRYQETQYF.

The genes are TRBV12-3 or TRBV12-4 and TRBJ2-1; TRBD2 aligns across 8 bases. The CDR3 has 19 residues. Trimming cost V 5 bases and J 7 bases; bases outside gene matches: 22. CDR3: CASSPGRGAGSGSGNEQFF. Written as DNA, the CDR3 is TGTGCCAGCAGTCCGGGTCGGGGGGCCGGGAGCGGGAGTGGGAATGAGCAGTTCTTC.

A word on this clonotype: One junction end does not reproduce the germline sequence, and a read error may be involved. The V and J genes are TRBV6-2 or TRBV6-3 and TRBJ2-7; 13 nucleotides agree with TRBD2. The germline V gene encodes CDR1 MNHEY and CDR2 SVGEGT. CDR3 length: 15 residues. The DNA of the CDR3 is TGTGCCAGCAGTTTCCGGACTAGCGGGAGCTACGAGCGGTACTTC. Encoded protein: CASSFRTSGSYERYF.

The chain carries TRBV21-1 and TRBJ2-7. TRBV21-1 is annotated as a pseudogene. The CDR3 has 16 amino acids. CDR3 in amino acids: CASSNCSSGGSYEQYF. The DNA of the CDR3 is TGTGCCAGCAGCAACTGCAGCAGCGGGGGCTCCTACGAGCAGTACTTC.

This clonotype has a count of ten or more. The CDR3 is CASILQGASKNIQYF. The CDR3 DNA reads TGTGCCAGCATCTTACAGGGGGCGTCCAAAAACATTCAGTACTTC. V gene TRBV2 combines with J gene TRBJ2-4, with 9 nucleotides matching TRBD1. The germline V gene has CDR1 SNHLY and CDR2 FYNNEI. Trimming cost V 7 bases and J 2 bases; bases outside gene matches: 6. CDR3 length: 15 residues. The variable domain in full, completed from reference TRBV2 and TRBJ2-4, reads EPEVTQTPSHQVTQMGQEVILRCVPISNHLYFYWYRQILGQKVEFLVSFYNNEISEKSEIFDDQFSVERPDGSNFTLKIRSTKLEDSAMYFCASILQGASKNIQYFGAGTRLSVL.

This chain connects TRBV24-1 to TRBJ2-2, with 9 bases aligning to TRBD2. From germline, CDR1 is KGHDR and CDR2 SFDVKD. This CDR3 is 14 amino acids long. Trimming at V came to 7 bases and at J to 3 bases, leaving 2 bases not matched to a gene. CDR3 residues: CATRRGGDTGELFF. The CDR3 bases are TGTGCCACCAGGCGGGGGGGTGACACCGGGGAGCTGTTTTTT.

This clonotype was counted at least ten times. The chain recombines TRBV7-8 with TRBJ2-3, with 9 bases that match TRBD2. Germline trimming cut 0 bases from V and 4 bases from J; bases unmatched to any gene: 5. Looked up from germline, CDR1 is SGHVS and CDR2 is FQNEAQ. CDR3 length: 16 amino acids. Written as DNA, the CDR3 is TGTGCCAGCAGCTTAGCGGCTAGCGGGGTTCCAGATACGCAGTATTTT. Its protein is CASSLAASGVPDTQYF. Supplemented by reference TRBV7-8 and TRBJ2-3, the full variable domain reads GAGVSQSPRYKVAKRGQDVALRCDPISGHVSLFWYQQALGQGPEFLTYFQNEAQLDKSGLPSDRFFAERPEGSVSTLKIQRTQQEDSAVYLCASSLAASGVPDTQYFGPGTRLTVL.

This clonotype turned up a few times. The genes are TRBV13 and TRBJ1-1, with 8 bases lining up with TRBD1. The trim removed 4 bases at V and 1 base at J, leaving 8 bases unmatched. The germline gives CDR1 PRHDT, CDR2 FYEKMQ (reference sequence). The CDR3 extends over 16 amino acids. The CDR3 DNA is TGTGCCAGCAGCTCCTACTTAGGACAGGGGAACACTGAAGCTTTCTTT. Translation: CASSSYLGQGNTEAFF. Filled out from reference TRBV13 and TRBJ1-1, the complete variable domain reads AAGVIQSPRHLIKEKRETATLKCYPIPRHDTVYWYQQGPGQDPQFLISFYEKMQSDKGSIPDRFSAQQFSDYHSELNMSSLELGDSALYFCASSSYLGQGNTEAFFGQGTRLTVV.

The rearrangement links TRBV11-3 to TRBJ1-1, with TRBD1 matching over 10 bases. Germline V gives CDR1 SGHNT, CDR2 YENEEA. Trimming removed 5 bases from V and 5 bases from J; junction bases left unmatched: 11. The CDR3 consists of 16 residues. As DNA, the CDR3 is TGTGCCAGCAGCCGACGGACAGGGGGATTAACGACTGAAGCTTTCTTT. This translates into CASSRRTGGLTTEAFF.

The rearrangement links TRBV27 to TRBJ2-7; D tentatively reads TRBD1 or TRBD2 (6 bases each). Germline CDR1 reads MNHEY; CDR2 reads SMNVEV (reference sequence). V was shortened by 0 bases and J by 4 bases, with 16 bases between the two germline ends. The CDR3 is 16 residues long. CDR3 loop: CASSLSMGGTSYEQYF. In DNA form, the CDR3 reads TGTGCCAGCAGTTTATCTATGGGGGGCACTTCATACGAGCAGTACTTC.

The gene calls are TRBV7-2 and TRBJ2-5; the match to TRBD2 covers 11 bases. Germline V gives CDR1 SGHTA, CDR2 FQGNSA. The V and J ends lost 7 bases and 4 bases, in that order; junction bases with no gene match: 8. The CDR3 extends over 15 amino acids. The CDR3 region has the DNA TGTGCCAGCACCCCGGGACTAGCGGACGGAGAGACCCAGTACTTC. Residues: CASTPGLADGETQYF. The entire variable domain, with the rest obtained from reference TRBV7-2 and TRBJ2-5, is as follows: GAGVSQSPSNKVTEKGKDVELRCDPISGHTALYWYRQSLGQGLEFLIYFQGNSAPDKSGLPSDRFSAERTGGSVSTLTIQRTQQEDSAVYLCASTPGLADGETQYFGPGTRLLVL.

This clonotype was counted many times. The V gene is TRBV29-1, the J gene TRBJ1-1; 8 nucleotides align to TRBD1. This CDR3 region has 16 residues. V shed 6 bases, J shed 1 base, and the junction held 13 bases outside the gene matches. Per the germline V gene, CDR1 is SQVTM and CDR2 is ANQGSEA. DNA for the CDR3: TGCAGCGTCACAGGGACAGGTACCTCCGCGAACACTGAAGCTTTCTTT. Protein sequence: CSVTGTGTSANTEAFF.

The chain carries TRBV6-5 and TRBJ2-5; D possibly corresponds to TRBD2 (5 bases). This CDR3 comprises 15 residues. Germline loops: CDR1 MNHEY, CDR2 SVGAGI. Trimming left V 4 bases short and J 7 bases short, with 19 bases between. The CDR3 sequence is CASSSPLAFSGTQYF. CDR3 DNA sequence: TGTGCCAGCAGTTCCCCTCTAGCCTTCTCGGGGACCCAGTACTTC.

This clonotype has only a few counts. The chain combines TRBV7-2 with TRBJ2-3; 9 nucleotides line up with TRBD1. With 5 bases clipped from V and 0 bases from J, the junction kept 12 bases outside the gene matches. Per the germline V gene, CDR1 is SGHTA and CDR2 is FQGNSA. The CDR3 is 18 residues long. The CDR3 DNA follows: TGTGCCAGCAGCCGACTACGTGGCGGACAGGGGAGCACAGATACGCAGTATTTT. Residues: CASSRLRGGQGSTDTQYF.

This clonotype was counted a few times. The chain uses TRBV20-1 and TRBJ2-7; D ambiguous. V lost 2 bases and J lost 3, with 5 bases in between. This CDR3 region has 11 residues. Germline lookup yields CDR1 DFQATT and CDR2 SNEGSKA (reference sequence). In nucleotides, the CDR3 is TGCAGTGCTAGAAACAGCTACGAGCAGTACTTC. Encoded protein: CSARNSYEQYF.

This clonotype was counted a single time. The CDR3 nucleotides read TGCAGTGCTAGCAAGATGGGACAGGGGTATAATTCACCCCTCCACTTT. Translating it yields CSASKMGQGYNSPLHF. The rearrangement joins TRBV20-1 to TRBJ1-6, with 10 bases aligning to TRBD1. CDR1 is DFQATT, CDR2 SNEGSKA, per germline (reference sequence). J lost 4 bases, V lost 3 bases, and 6 bases had no gene match. The CDR3 runs to 16 residues.

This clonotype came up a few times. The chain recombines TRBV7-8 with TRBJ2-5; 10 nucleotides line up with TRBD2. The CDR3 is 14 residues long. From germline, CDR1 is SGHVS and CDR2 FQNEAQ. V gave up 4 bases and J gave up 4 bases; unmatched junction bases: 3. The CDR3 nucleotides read TGTGCCAGCAGCTGGCGGACTAGCGGAGAGACCCAGTACTTC. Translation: CASSWRTSGETQYF. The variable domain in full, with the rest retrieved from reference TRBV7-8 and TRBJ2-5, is GAGVSQSPRYKVAKRGQDVALRCDPISGHVSLFWYQQALGQGPEFLTYFQNEAQLDKSGLPSDRFFAERPEGSVSTLKIQRTQQEDSAVYLCASSWRTSGETQYFGPGTRLLVL.

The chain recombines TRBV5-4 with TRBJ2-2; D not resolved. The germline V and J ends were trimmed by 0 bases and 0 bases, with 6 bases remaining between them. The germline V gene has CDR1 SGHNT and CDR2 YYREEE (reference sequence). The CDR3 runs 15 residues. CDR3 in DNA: TGTGCCAGCAGCTTGGACAGAGCGAACACCGGGGAGCTGTTTTTT. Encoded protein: CASSLDRANTGELFF.

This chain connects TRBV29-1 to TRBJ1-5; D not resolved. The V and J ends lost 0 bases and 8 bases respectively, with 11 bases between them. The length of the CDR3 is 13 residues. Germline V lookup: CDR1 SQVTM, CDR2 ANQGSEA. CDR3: CSVEDGCIKPQHF. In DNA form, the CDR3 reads TGCAGCGTTGAAGATGGGTGTATCAAGCCCCAGCATTTT.